This T cell receptor (beta chain) was identified in a study of cytomegalovirus exposure and HLA in healthy donors. Vbeta (60) and Jbeta (13) primers were used in the PCR. Some clones are missing from TCRdb's copy, which holds only in-frame ones; the method was immunoSEQ multiplex PCR. The data show more than 100,000 clones, 60% to 80% seen once. The germline V gene encodes CDR1 SNHLY and CDR2 FYNNEI. This CDR3 comprises 15 residues. This sequence was found in a man in his fifties or sixties in good health and CMV-seropositive. Material for sequencing was PBMCs. The chain links TRBV2 to TRBJ2-5; 9 bases line up with TRBD2. The J call is uncertain, as TRBJ2-7 better fits the DNA end. Written as DNA, the CDR3 is TGTGCCAGCAGTGAACAGCGGGAGGTCCTCTACGAGCAGTACTTC. Its protein is CASSEQREVLYEQYF.